This T cell receptor (beta chain) was identified during a study of blood T cell repertoires in COVID-19 (dated by TCRdb to 2020 to 2021). The study in broad terms: Samples covering the acute and convalescent phases of COVID-19 were provided by collaborators in the United States, Italy and Spain. The material from the prospective study consisted of cDNA or gDNA derived from T cells, B-cell-depleted T cells, or PBMCs. The dataset comprised deeply sampled blood TCRbeta repertoires from subjects exposed to, actively infected with, or recovered from COVID-19. A freely available public database, intended as a resource for researchers studying the immune response to SARS-CoV-2, is where the repertoires were released. The samples were drawn from the first 160 participants of the ongoing ImmuneRACE study and from 950 to 1,500 subjects provided by 6 global collaborators. The sample metadata nearly always contained a de-identified subject ID, COVID-19 status, age in years and sex. Where HLA class I and class II types were available, the types were taken from metadata supplied by the sample provider, not from assay-based typing.

Whole blood was collected in K2EDTA tubes by collaborating institutions according to the institutions' own protocols. Collaborator samples were shipped for TCRbeta analysis as frozen whole blood, isolated PBMCs, or DNA extracted from either sample type. The research as a whole found: How much clinical and demographic metadata was included differed by source and by participant, and the metadata was provided uncurated.

Points on this clone: The target of this receptor is not known. No quality values exist for individual bases; no much larger clone is one base distant.

CDR1 and CDR2 (SGHTA, FQGNSA) derive from the germline V gene. Reading from cysteine to phenylalanine, the CDR3 counts 14 amino acids. Only the CDR3 portion is preserved as DNA: 42 bases, with reading frame beginning at the first base. V ends up 5 bases short and J 4 bases short, with an unmatched junction base count of 4. TCRbeta CDR3 regions were amplified from genomic DNA using the immunoSEQ Assay, a bias-controlled multiplex PCR. As for how the authors treated the data: The number of nucleated cells in each sample was estimated from the amplification of reference gene primers within the assay. To quantify the absolute abundance of each unique TCRbeta CDR3 rearrangement, sequence reads were collapsed and filtered. For each sample, productive Simpson clonality was calculated by taking the square root of Simpson's diversity index across productive rearrangements. The clones in this table, taken by TCRdb from immuneACCESS, are in-frame only. Not every clone is retained; where verified, under half of the shortfall comes from an unresolved V gene, and the cause of the rest is unknown. V and J calls plus clone size are reproduced from that table; the DNA served to infer D and trimming. Present in this sample are fewer than 110,000 clones, roughly 84% of which were seen just once. The ten largest clones capture under 15% of the sample.

The clonotype was recovered from a human donor in a cohort sampled during active or convalescent COVID-19. The rearranged segments are TRBV7-2 and TRBJ2-5, and TRBD1 matches 10 of the central bases. Specimen: peripheral blood. At the DNA level, the sequence is TGTGCCAGCAGCCTGGGACAGGGGTCAGAGACCCAGTACTTC. This translates into CASSLGQGSETQYF.